What follows are 18 T cell receptor beta chains derived from one specimen sequenced in a study of blood T cells in healthy people across ages. Through a sample-barcoded 5' primer and a J-beta primer mix, a second PCR was run for 7 to 11 cycles. One entry per CDR3 protein results from TCRdb running MiXCR on the 5' RACE reads. This table has approximately 800,000 distinct CDR3 sequences, more than 50% appearing once. The sample was blood. These receptors were collected from a middle-aged man in good health.

In its sample, this clonotype was seen a few times. The rearrangement links TRBV7-2 to TRBJ1-2; D gene uncertain. Per the germline V gene, CDR1 is SGHTA and CDR2 is FQGNSA. The CDR3 is made up of 16 amino acids. V was pared by 3 bases and J by 7 bases, with 21 bases between. The CDR3 here is CASSFENLPLWSGYTF. Here the CDR3 DNA reads TGTGCCAGCAGCTTTGAAAACTTGCCGCTATGGAGTGGCTACACCTTC.

This chain joins TRBV27 and TRBJ1-1; D gene ambiguous. V was clipped by 6 bases and J by 3 bases, with 11 bases between them. CDR3 length: 13 amino acids. CDR1 and CDR2 from the germline V gene are MNHEY and SMNVEV (reference sequence). CDR3 DNA sequence: TGTGCCAGCAGCCTAGGGAAATACACTGAAGCTTTCTTT. Protein product: CASSLGKYTEAFF.

This clonotype has more than one count but fewer than ten. CDR3 sequence (DNA): TGCAGTGCTAGAGAACTAGCGGGGGGTCTCGTCGATACGCAGTATTTT. It yields the protein CSARELAGGLVDTQYF. The rearrangement links TRBV20-1 to TRBJ2-3; 12 bases map to TRBD2. The CDR3 is made up of 16 amino acids. Germline V CDR1 and CDR2: DFQATT, SNEGSKA (reference sequence). Unmatched junction bases numbered 7, after V lost 0 bases and J lost 6 bases.

The chain uses TRBV20-1 and TRBJ2-3; D assignment may be TRBD1 or TRBD2 (5 bases each). CDR1 is DFQATT, CDR2 SNEGSKA, per germline (reference sequence). V gave up 6 bases and J gave up 3 bases, with 19 bases separating them. This CDR3 region has 15 residues. The CDR3 DNA reads as TGCAGTGCACCTTCTGTATTCGGGGCAACAGATACGCAGTATTTT. Protein: CSAPSVFGATDTQYF.

The chain links TRBV7-2 to TRBJ1-2; D is unclear. V lost 1 base to trimming and J lost 8 bases, with 8 bases between them. CDR1 SGHTA and CDR2 FQGNSA come from the germline V gene. The CDR3 is made up of 12 amino acids. The CDR3 sequence is CASSLVMGGYTF. The CDR3 DNA sequence: TGTGCCAGCAGCTTAGTCATGGGGGGCTACACCTTC.

The rearrangement uses TRBV6-4 and TRBJ2-3, with a weak D call TRBD2 (6 bases). Germline V gives CDR1 MRHNA, CDR2 SNTAGT. V was trimmed by 2 bases and J by 0 bases, leaving 9 bases between them. This CDR3 spans 15 amino acids. CDR3 sequence: CASSDHGGSTDTQYF. The CDR3 DNA reads as TGTGCCAGCAGTGACCACGGGGGAAGCACAGATACGCAGTATTTT.

The chain carries TRBV29-1 and TRBJ2-7, with 10 nucleotides matching TRBD1. CDR1 is SQVTM, CDR2 ANQGSEA, per germline. The CDR3 contains 14 residues. The J segment lost 6 bases and the V segment lost 4 bases, leaving 9 bases of the junction unmatched. CDR3 residues: CSVGWRGQGVEQYF. The CDR3 DNA is TGCAGCGTTGGTTGGAGAGGACAGGGGGTCGAGCAGTACTTC.

The chain joins TRBV4-2 to TRBJ1-4; 8 bases line up with TRBD1. This CDR3 region has 15 residues. Per the germline V gene, CDR1 is LGHNA and CDR2 is YNFKEQ. The trim removed 0 bases at V and 8 bases at J, leaving 5 bases unmatched. This CDR3 reads CASSQEDREGEKLFF. The DNA of the CDR3 is TGTGCCAGCAGCCAAGAGGACAGGGAGGGAGAAAAACTGTTTTTT.

The rearrangement links TRBV20-1 to TRBJ2-7, with 10 bases identical to TRBD2. This CDR3 has 14 amino acids. V gave up 1 base and J gave up 1 base; unmatched junction bases: 1. CDR1 is DFQATT, CDR2 SNEGSKA, per germline (reference sequence). The CDR3 DNA sequence: TGCAGTGCTAGAGGAGCGGGGGGGTCCTACGAGCAGTACTTC. It codes for CSARGAGGSYEQYF.

The V gene is TRBV21-1, the J gene TRBJ2-1; the D call of TRBD1 is as the table states it, not checked on the DNA. TRBV21-1 corresponds to a pseudogene. This CDR3 is built from 13 residues. CDR3 DNA: TGTGCCAGCAAGGGGACAGGCGACAATGAGCAGTTCTTC. Translation: CASKGTGDNEQFF.

The gene calls are TRBV5-1 and TRBJ2-7; perhaps TRBD2 as D (6 bases). CDR1 and CDR2 (germline): SGHRS, YFSETQ. CDR3 length: 14 residues. V was trimmed by 0 bases and J by 6 bases, leaving 13 bases between them. The CDR3 sequence: CASSLDPGLPEQYF. In DNA form, the CDR3 reads TGCGCCAGCAGCTTGGATCCGGGACTCCCCGAGCAGTACTTC. The full variable domain, with the rest looked up from reference TRBV5-1 and TRBJ2-7, is KAGVTQTPRYLIKTRGQQVTLSCSPISGHRSVSWYQQTPGQGLQFLFEYFSETQRNKGNFPGRFSGRQFSNSRSEMNVSTLELGDSALYLCASSLDPGLPEQYFGPGTRLTVT.

V gene TRBV27 combines with J gene TRBJ1-2; D uncertain. This CDR3 spans 14 amino acids. The germline V gene encodes CDR1 MNHEY and CDR2 SMNVEV (reference sequence). V lost 5 bases to trimming and J lost 2 bases, with 12 bases between them. The CDR3 bases are TGTGCCAGCAGTCCTATAGGTCCGAACTATGGCTACACCTTC. As protein: CASSPIGPNYGYTF.

This sequence joins TRBV4-3 and TRBJ2-5, with D unclear. Germline CDR1 reads LGHNA; CDR2 reads YSLEER. V lost 0 bases and J 4 bases, leaving 12 bases between the germline ends. The CDR3 length is 15 residues. CDR3 DNA sequence: TGCGCCAGCAGCCAAGATCCGGCACGGCTAGAGACCCAGTACTTC. Protein: CASSQDPARLETQYF.

This clonotype was seen ten or more times. This chain joins TRBV20-1 and TRBJ2-1; 9 nucleotides agree with TRBD1. CDR1 is DFQATT and CDR2 is SNEGSKA in the germline V gene (reference sequence). This CDR3 is built from 17 residues. The CDR3 DNA reads as TGCAGCACCGGGACAGGGATATCCGTAAGCTCCTACAATGAGCAGTTCTTC. Its protein product is CSTGTGISVSSYNEQFF.

This sequence joins TRBV6-2 or TRBV6-3 and TRBJ1-6; D not certain. V lost 6 bases and J 10 bases, leaving 16 bases between the germline ends. This CDR3 is built from 14 residues. Germline V lookup: CDR1 MNHEY, CDR2 SVGEGT. DNA for the CDR3: TGTGCCAGCAGGAGGGAACCGCCTCAGTCACCCCTCCACTTT. Encoded protein: CASRREPPQSPLHF.

The chain joins TRBV29-1 to TRBJ1-1; D is undetermined. The germline V gene encodes CDR1 SQVTM and CDR2 ANQGSEA. V was clipped by 3 bases and J by 4 bases, with 12 bases between them. There are 13 residues in the CDR3. The CDR3 sequence is CSVEGSRSTEAFF. The CDR3 nucleotides are TGCAGCGTTGAGGGCTCTAGGAGCACTGAAGCTTTCTTT.

The rearrangement joins TRBV29-1 to TRBJ2-3; either TRBD1 or TRBD2 may supply D (5 bases each). V lost 4 bases, J lost 5 bases, and 13 bases lay in between. This CDR3 is 13 amino acids long. CDR1 is SQVTM and CDR2 is ANQGSEA in the germline V gene. CDR3 protein: CSVVGVRGDTQYF. The CDR3, as DNA: TGCAGCGTTGTAGGGGTTCGGGGAGATACGCAGTATTTT.

This chain uses TRBV6-5 with TRBJ1-1, with TRBD1 matching over 7 bases. CDR1 and CDR2 from the germline V gene are MNHEY and SVGAGI. J lost 11 bases, V lost 5 bases, and 14 bases had no gene match. CDR3 length: 14 amino acids. CDR3 bases: TGTGCCAGCAGTGACGGTTCCGAGGGGGCCCGCGCTTTCTTT. Amino acids: CASSDGSEGARAFF.